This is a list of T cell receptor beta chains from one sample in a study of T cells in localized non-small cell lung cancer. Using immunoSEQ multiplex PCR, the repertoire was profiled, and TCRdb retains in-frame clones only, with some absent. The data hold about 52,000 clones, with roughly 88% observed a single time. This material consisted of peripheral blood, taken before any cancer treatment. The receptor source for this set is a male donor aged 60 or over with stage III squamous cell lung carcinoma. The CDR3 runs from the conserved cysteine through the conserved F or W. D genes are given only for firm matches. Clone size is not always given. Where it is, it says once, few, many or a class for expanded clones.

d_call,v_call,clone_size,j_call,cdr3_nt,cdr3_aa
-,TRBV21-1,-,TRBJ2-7,TGTGCCAGCAGCCTCCGGACGTTCTCCTACGAGCAGTACTTC,CASSLRTFSYEQYF
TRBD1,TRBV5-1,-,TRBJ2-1,TGCGCCAGCAGCCTACAGGGGGAGAAGCAGTTCTTC,CASSLQGEKQFF
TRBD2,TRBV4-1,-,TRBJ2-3,TGCGCCAGCAGCCAAGATCGAGCGGGGGCCCAAGGATCCACAGATACGCAGTATTTT,CASSQDRAGAQGSTDTQYF
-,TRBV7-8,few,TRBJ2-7,TGTGCCAGCAGCTACCGGGACTGGGGGAACTACGAGCAGTACTTC,CASSYRDWGNYEQYF
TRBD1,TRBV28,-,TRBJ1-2,TGTGCCAGCAGGGGACCGGGACAGGCCGGTTCTAACTATGGCTACACCTTC,CASRGPGQAGSNYGYTF
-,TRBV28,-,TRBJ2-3,TGTGCCAGCACCTCTCAAGGGGGTATTTGGACAGATACGCAGTATTTT,CASTSQGGIWTDTQYF
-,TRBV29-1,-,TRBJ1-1,TGCAGCGTCCGCGGACAGAGGAACACTGAAGCTTTCTTT,CSVRGQRNTEAFF
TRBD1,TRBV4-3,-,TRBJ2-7,TGCGCCAGCAGCCGAGGCTCCGGGACAGCCTCCTACGAGCAGTACTTC,CASSRGSGTASYEQYF
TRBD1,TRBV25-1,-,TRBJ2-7,TGTGCCAGCAGTCGACAGGGGGGAGCCGCCTACGAGCAGTACTTC,CASSRQGGAAYEQYF
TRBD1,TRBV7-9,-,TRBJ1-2,TGTGCCAGCAGCTTCTCTGGGACAGGGGGCGACATCTATGGCTACACCTTC,CASSFSGTGGDIYGYTF
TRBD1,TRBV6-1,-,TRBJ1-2,TGTGCCAGCAGTGCGACTCCGGGACAGGATGGCTACACCTTC,CASSATPGQDGYTF
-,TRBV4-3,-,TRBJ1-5,TGCGCCAGCAGCCAAGATTCCAACAGAGGGGAACAGCCCCAGCATTTT,CASSQDSNRGEQPQHF
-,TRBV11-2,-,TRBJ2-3,TGTGCCAGCAGCCCTTGGCCCGGAGGCCCTGGGGGAACAGATACGCAGTATTTT,CASSPWPGGPGGTDTQYF
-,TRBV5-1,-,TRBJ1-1,TGCGCCAGCGCCTTTGACAGGAACACTGAAGCTTTCTTT,CASAFDRNTEAFF